These 3 T cell receptor beta chains were sequenced from one sample in a study of metastatic and nonmetastatic thyroid tumors (dated by TCRdb to 2018 to 2020). The library was obtained by PCR. The sample was run on an Illumina HiSeq 4000. In TCRdb, the public reads were trimmed at Q25 with fastp and aligned with MiXCR, with productive beta chains retained. Counted in this sample were 30,000 or so clones; roughly 25% of them appeared once. The ten largest clones add up to over 9% of the sample. No patient had received any treatment before thyroid surgery. The sample consisted of blood. The receptor source for this set is a female donor with papillary thyroid cancer or a benign thyroid nodule (not recorded which). Some clones in this sample may be carry-over from other donors' samples.

In this sample, this clone turned up many times. CDR3 residues: CASSLVLETQYF. The CDR3 nucleotides read TGTGCCAGCAGCTTAGTGTTGGAGACCCAGTACTTC. This sequence joins TRBV7-9 and TRBJ2-5; D uncertain. V dropped 1 base and J dropped 5 bases, with 5 bases sitting between them. CDR3 length: 12 amino acids. CDR1 is SEHNR, CDR2 FQNEAQ, per germline (reference sequence).

The sample holds many counts of this clone. The gene calls are TRBV7-2 and TRBJ2-5; 9 bases map to TRBD2. The V gene's germline CDR1 is SGHTA and CDR2 FQGNSA. V trimming: 5 bases; J trimming: 1 base; junction bases outside the gene matches: 2. The CDR3 has 14 residues. CDR3 coding DNA: TGTGCCAGCAGCCTGGGACTAGCCCAAGAGACCCAGTACTTC. It specifies CASSLGLAQETQYF.

This clone was recorded many times. The chain couples TRBV5-6 to TRBJ2-5, with 7 nucleotides matching TRBD2. CDR1 is SGHDT, CDR2 YYEEEE, per germline. There are 17 residues in the CDR3. V gave up 4 bases and J gave up 5 bases; unmatched junction bases: 17. For the CDR3, the DNA is TGTGCCAGCAGCCCCAGGGCTAGCGGAATCGGGAGGGAGACCCAGTACTTC. This gives the protein CASSPRASGIGRETQYF.